A selection of T cell receptor beta chains follows, all from one sample in a study of blood T cell repertoires in COVID-19. Sequencing was performed with immunoSEQ multiplex PCR; in TCRdb, only in-frame clones are kept and a portion is missing. The profile covers more than 200,000 clones, with approximately 89% appearing a single time and around 6.3% taken by the ten largest. Sequencing was performed on peripheral blood. The receptors were sampled from a woman aged 25-40 years with COVID-19, enrolled during active disease. Each CDR3 is given with its conserved first and last residue. The order of the fields is V gene, D gene, clone size, J gene, CDR3 protein, CDR3 DNA. D genes are given only for firm matches. A row's size may be missing; if present it is once, few, many or a size class.

v_call: TRBV5-1; d_call: TRBD2; clone_size: -; j_call: TRBJ2-2; cdr3_aa: CASSSRLAGAGELFF; cdr3_nt: TGCGCCAGCAGCTCTCGACTAGCGGGGGCCGGGGAGCTGTTTTTT
v_call: TRBV12-5; d_call: -; clone_size: -; j_call: TRBJ1-4; cdr3_aa: CASALAGPRGKLFF; cdr3_nt: TGTGCTAGTGCCCTGGCAGGGCCACGAGGAAAACTGTTTTTT
v_call: TRBV6-5; d_call: -; clone_size: -; j_call: TRBJ2-3; cdr3_aa: CASSSQTFSTDTQYF; cdr3_nt: TGTGCCAGCAGTTCCCAGACTTTTAGCACAGATACGCAGTATTTT
v_call: TRBV6-5; d_call: TRBD1; clone_size: -; j_call: TRBJ1-6; cdr3_aa: CASRTGQGRYSPLHF; cdr3_nt: TGTGCCAGCAGGACGGGACAGGGAAGATATTCACCCCTCCACTTT
v_call: TRBV10-1; d_call: -; clone_size: -; j_call: TRBJ1-1; cdr3_aa: CASSAEGEAFF; cdr3_nt: TGCGCCAGCAGTGCCGAGGGTGAAGCTTTCTTT
v_call: TRBV6-1; d_call: -; clone_size: -; j_call: TRBJ2-1; cdr3_aa: CASSEETGLSEQFF; cdr3_nt: TGTGCCAGCAGTGAAGAGACAGGCCTGTCGGAGCAGTTCTTC
v_call: TRBV18; d_call: TRBD2; clone_size: -; j_call: TRBJ2-1; cdr3_aa: CASSLVSSGFRSYNEQFF; cdr3_nt: TGTGCCAGCTCACTCGTCTCTAGCGGGTTTCGCTCCTACAATGAGCAGTTCTTC
v_call: TRBV14; d_call: -; clone_size: -; j_call: TRBJ2-2; cdr3_aa: CASSQDPGHITGELFF; cdr3_nt: TGTGCCAGCAGCCAAGACCCGGGACATATCACCGGGGAGCTGTTTTTT
v_call: TRBV18; d_call: -; clone_size: -; j_call: TRBJ1-2; cdr3_aa: CASSPPADNYGYTF; cdr3_nt: TGTGCCAGCTCACCACCGGCAGATAACTATGGCTACACCTTC
v_call: TRBV30; d_call: -; clone_size: -; j_call: TRBJ2-3; cdr3_aa: CAWSVGSGADTQYF; cdr3_nt: TGTGCCTGGAGTGTAGGTTCGGGGGCAGATACGCAGTATTTT
v_call: TRBV7-6; d_call: TRBD1; clone_size: -; j_call: TRBJ2-7; cdr3_aa: CASSLMTTGSYEQYF; cdr3_nt: TGTGCCAGCAGCTTAATGACGACAGGGTCCTACGAGCAGTACTTC
v_call: TRBV5-1; d_call: -; clone_size: -; j_call: TRBJ2-3; cdr3_aa: CASSEFGRGSTDTQYF; cdr3_nt: TGCGCCAGCAGCGAGTTCGGACGGGGGAGTACAGATACGCAGTATTTT
v_call: TRBV25-1; d_call: -; clone_size: once; j_call: TRBJ1-2; cdr3_aa: CASSRGGISGYTF; cdr3_nt: TGTGCCAGCAGCCGCGGGGGAATTTCTGGCTACACCTTC
v_call: TRBV18; d_call: -; clone_size: -; j_call: TRBJ2-1; cdr3_aa: CASSEGERGEQFF; cdr3_nt: TGTGCCAGCTCCGAGGGTGAACGGGGAGAGCAGTTCTTC